The T cell receptor beta chain under discussion was sequenced for a study of T-cell memory formation after mild COVID-19. Findings and caveats of the study: Shrinking CD4+ clones resided mostly in CM and EM, and CD8+ ones in EMRA. Researchers could not confirm that second-wave clones peaking on day 37 targeted SARS-CoV-2.

Regarding this clonotype: Its antigen is unknown.

TCRdb passed the 5' RACE reads through MiXCR, listing each CDR3 protein once. The top ten clones hold 5.2% of a sample with some 130,000 distinct CDR3 sequences, over 15% of them seen once. The receptor was isolated from a man between 18 and 29 years old who had mild COVID-19 (a few samples of this study predate the infection). Cell type and time point are not known. The specimen sequenced was PBMCs or a T cell subset sorted from them (not recorded which).

CDR3: CASSYSGGEAFF. The CDR3 DNA reads as TGTGCCAGCAGCTACTCCGGGGGAGAAGCTTTCTTT. The V gene is TRBV28, the J gene TRBJ1-1; maybe TRBD1 (5 bases). Germline V CDR1 and CDR2: MDHEN, SYDVKM. CDR3 length: 12 amino acids. V dropped 6 bases and J dropped 8 bases, with 13 bases sitting between them.